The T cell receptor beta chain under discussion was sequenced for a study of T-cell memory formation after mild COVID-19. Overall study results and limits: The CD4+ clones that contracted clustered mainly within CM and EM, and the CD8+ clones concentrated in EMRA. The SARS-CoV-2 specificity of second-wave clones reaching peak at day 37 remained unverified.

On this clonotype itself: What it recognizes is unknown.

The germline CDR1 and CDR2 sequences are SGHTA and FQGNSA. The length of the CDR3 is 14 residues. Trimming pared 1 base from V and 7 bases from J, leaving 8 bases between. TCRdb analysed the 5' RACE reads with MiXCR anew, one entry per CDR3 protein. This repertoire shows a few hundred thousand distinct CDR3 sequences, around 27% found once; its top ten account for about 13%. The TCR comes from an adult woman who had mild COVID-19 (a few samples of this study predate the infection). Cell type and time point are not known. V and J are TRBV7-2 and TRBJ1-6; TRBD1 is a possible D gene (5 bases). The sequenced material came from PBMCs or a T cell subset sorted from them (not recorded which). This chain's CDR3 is CASSLETANSPLHF. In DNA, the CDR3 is TGTGCCAGCAGCTTAGAGACAGCCAATTCACCCCTCCACTTT.